The 26 T cell receptor beta chains listed next were all sequenced from one sample in a study of blood T cell repertoires in COVID-19. Produced via immunoSEQ multiplex PCR; TCRdb's table is partial and in-frame only. This sample has about 210,000 clones, with approximately 85% found just once. The sample taken for sequencing was peripheral blood. These receptors all come from a woman aged 70-85 years with COVID-19, enrolled during active disease.

The CDR3 loop reads CASSLGLEQFF. For the CDR3, the DNA is TGTGCCAGCAGCTTGGGACTTGAGCAGTTCTTC. V and J are TRBV5-4 and TRBJ2-1; D not certain. CDR1 and CDR2 (germline): SGHNT, YYREEE (reference sequence). V was clipped by 0 bases and J by 9 bases, with 4 bases between them. CDR3 length equals 11 residues.

The V gene is TRBV7-2, the J gene TRBJ1-3, with D tentatively TRBD1 (5 bases). The CDR3 sequence is 17 residues long. V gave up 1 base and J gave up 0 bases, with 13 bases separating them. Germline V lookup: CDR1 SGHTA, CDR2 FQGNSA. The CDR3 protein is CASSLGAGPFSGNTIYF. The CDR3 nucleotides read TGTGCCAGCAGCTTAGGGGCAGGGCCCTTCTCTGGAAACACCATATATTTT.

In this sample, this clone turned up a few times. CDR3 residues: CASSMVTGGTQYF. The CDR3 region has the DNA TGTGCCAGTAGTATGGTAACCGGCGGTACGCAGTATTTT. V usage is TRBV19 and J usage is TRBJ2-3; D gene unclear. Trimming stripped 3 bases from V and 8 bases from J, with 12 bases between. Germline-derived CDR1 and CDR2 are LNHDA and SQIVND (reference sequence). This CDR3 contains 13 residues.

The chain combines TRBV28 with TRBJ2-7, with D tentatively TRBD2 (7 bases). V lost 6 bases, J lost 2 bases, and 17 bases lay in between. The germline CDR1 and CDR2 sequences are MDHEN and SYDVKM. The length of the CDR3 is 15 residues. CDR3 nucleotide sequence: TGTGCCAGCAGGGGTTACCGGGGGGCTCCCTACGAGCAGTACTTC. As protein: CASRGYRGAPYEQYF. Drawing the rest from reference TRBV28 and TRBJ2-7, the complete variable domain is DVKVTQSSRYLVKRTGEKVFLECVQDMDHENMFWYRQDPGLGLRLIYFSYDVKMKEKGDIPEGYSVSREKKERFSLILESASTNQTSMYLCASRGYRGAPYEQYFGPGTRLTVT.

This clone was picked up a small number of times. This rearrangement joins TRBV18 to TRBJ1-2, with a tentative D call TRBD1 (5 bases). CDR1 KGHSH and CDR2 LQKENI come from the germline V gene. This CDR3 region has 15 residues. V lost 6 bases to trimming and J lost 4 bases, with 18 bases between them. This chain's CDR3 is CASSPGSGPTYGYTF. The CDR3 DNA is TGTGCCAGCTCCCCTGGTTCAGGGCCAACCTATGGCTACACCTTC.

The chain carries TRBV3-1 (or the pseudogene TRBV3-2) and TRBJ2-6, with D tentatively TRBD2 (5 bases). CDR3 length equals 17 residues. Germline lookup yields CDR1 LGHDT and CDR2 YNNKEL (reference sequence). V lost 0 bases to trimming and J lost 2 bases, with 11 bases between them. CDR3 sequence: CASSQDRGGPGANVLTF. CDR3 nucleotides: TGTGCCAGCAGCCAAGATCGAGGAGGACCTGGGGCCAACGTCCTGACTTTC.

CDR3 bases: TGTGCCAGCAGCTTACCGGGACAGGGGGAACGAAATGAGCAGTTCTTC. Translation: CASSLPGQGERNEQFF. V gene TRBV5-6 combines with J gene TRBJ2-1, with TRBD1 matching 11 bases. This CDR3 region has 16 residues. The J segment lost 7 bases and the V segment lost 2 bases, leaving 8 bases of the junction unmatched. Germline V CDR1 and CDR2: SGHDT, YYEEEE.

This clone appeared a few times. This chain joins TRBV5-4 and TRBJ1-6, with TRBD1 identical over 8 bases. Germline V lookup: CDR1 SGHNT, CDR2 YYREEE (reference sequence). Trimming cost V 3 bases and J 9 bases; bases outside gene matches: 11. The CDR3 contains 16 residues. The CDR3 DNA reads as TGTGCCAGCAGCTCAGGGACCGACAGGGGAGGTTCACCCCTCCACTTT. It translates to CASSSGTDRGGSPLHF.

J is TRBJ1-6 and V is TRBV5-6; D gene uncertain. With 1 base removed from V and 6 bases from J, the gap between germline ends came to 2 bases. The CDR3 consists of 12 residues. Germline CDR1 reads SGHDT; CDR2 reads YYEEEE. CDR3 coding DNA: TGTGCCAGCAGCTTGCTTAATTCACCCCTCCACTTT. Translation gives CASSLLNSPLHF.

V gene TRBV5-4 combines with J gene TRBJ1-1; D might be TRBD1 (5 bases). V lost 4 bases and J lost 0, with 10 bases in between. The CDR3 sequence is 14 residues long. Germline CDR1 is SGHNT and CDR2 is YYREEE (reference sequence). CDR3 amino acids: CASSPTAMNTEAFF. CDR3 sequence (DNA): TGTGCCAGCAGCCCGACAGCGATGAACACTGAAGCTTTCTTT.

The V and J genes are TRBV3-1 (or the pseudogene TRBV3-2) and TRBJ2-1; 9 nucleotides align to TRBD2. This CDR3 is 15 amino acids long. Trimming cost V 1 base and J 8 bases; bases outside gene matches: 6. In germline, CDR1 is LGHDT, CDR2 YNNKEL (reference sequence). CDR3 coding DNA: TGTGCCAGCAGCCAAGCTGCTAGCGGGACTTATGAGCAGTTCTTC. Protein: CASSQAASGTYEQFF.

This chain links TRBV28 with TRBJ1-1; D gene unclear. Germline-derived CDR1 and CDR2 are MDHEN and SYDVKM. The CDR3 covers 14 residues. The V gene lost 2 bases and the J gene lost 1 base, with 8 bases spanning the gap. CDR3 nucleotides: TGTGCCAGCAGTTTAATATCAGGGAACACTGAAGCTTTCTTT. This sequence encodes CASSLISGNTEAFF.

This chain links TRBV19 with TRBJ1-3; a possible D gene is TRBD1 (6 bases). This CDR3 comprises 16 residues. The germline V and J ends were trimmed by 5 bases and 0 bases, with 14 bases remaining between them. Looked up from germline, CDR1 is LNHDA and CDR2 is SQIVND (reference sequence). The CDR3 bases are TGTGCCAGTAGTTTGAACAGGGTTCTCTCTGGAAACACCATATATTTT. Residues: CASSLNRVLSGNTIYF. Drawing the rest from reference TRBV19 and TRBJ1-3, the complete variable domain is DGGITQSPKYLFRKEGQNVTLSCEQNLNHDAMYWYRQDPGQGLRLIYYSQIVNDFQKGDIAEGYSVSREKKESFPLTVTSAQKNPTAFYLCASSLNRVLSGNTIYFGEGSWLTVV.

This clone appeared a single time. The rearrangement links TRBV5-1 to TRBJ2-2; D remains unclear. Germline CDR1 and CDR2: SGHRS and YFSETQ. V lost 1 base and J lost 6, with 10 bases in between. This CDR3 spans 14 amino acids. The CDR3 loop is CASSLPLRAGELFF. CDR3 sequence (DNA): TGCGCCAGCAGCTTGCCCCTTCGAGCCGGGGAGCTGTTTTTT.

This chain links TRBV6-2 or TRBV6-3 with TRBJ1-2, with no clear D. Germline loops: CDR1 MNHEY, CDR2 SVGEGT. V lost 0 bases to trimming and J lost 4 bases, with 9 bases between them. CDR3 size: 14 residues. The CDR3 sequence: CASSYSWESYGYTF. Written as DNA, the CDR3 is TGTGCCAGCAGTTACTCGTGGGAGAGCTATGGCTACACCTTC.

The J gene is TRBJ1-3, the V gene TRBV6-1; no firm D call. Germline assignment: CDR1 MNHNS and CDR2 SASEGT. This CDR3 is 16 amino acids long. V was cut by 1 base and J by 0 bases, with 10 bases left in between. Here the CDR3 DNA reads TGTGCCAGCAGTGAAGGTGCACAGCACTCTGGAAACACCATATATTTT. Its translation: CASSEGAQHSGNTIYF.

The rearrangement joins TRBV4-1 to TRBJ2-3, with 9 bases identical to TRBD2. CDR3 size: 16 residues. J was trimmed by 5 bases and V by 1 base; bases with no gene match: 7. The germline CDR1 and CDR2 sequences are MGHRA and YSYEKL. CDR3 region: CASSQAQAGGQDTQYF. DNA for the CDR3: TGCGCCAGCAGCCAAGCTCAGGCGGGGGGGCAAGATACGCAGTATTTT.

V and J are TRBV4-3 and TRBJ1-3; 9 bases line up with TRBD1. The germline V gene has CDR1 LGHNA and CDR2 YSLEER. This CDR3 region has 16 residues. Trimming removed 2 bases from V and 4 bases from J; junction bases left unmatched: 6. CDR3 in amino acids: CASSQTWDREGNTIYF. The CDR3 bases are TGCGCCAGCAGCCAAACATGGGACAGGGAAGGAAACACCATATATTTT.

The chain combines TRBV19 with TRBJ1-5; D possibly corresponds to TRBD1 (5 bases). The V gene lost 3 bases and the J gene lost 5 bases, with 8 bases spanning the gap. Germline V gene data show CDR1 as LNHDA and CDR2 as SQIVND (reference sequence). The CDR3 loop spans 13 amino acids. Written as DNA, the CDR3 is TGTGCCAGTAGTATTGGGGCAGATCAGCCCCAGCATTTT. This translates into CASSIGADQPQHF.

V is TRBV5-1 and J is TRBJ2-7; TRBD1 agrees at 9 bases. The CDR3 runs 14 residues. V shed 1 base, J shed 7 bases, and the junction held 6 bases outside the gene matches. Germline lookup yields CDR1 SGHRS and CDR2 YFSETQ. CDR3 region: CASSLRTGAGEQYF. Written as DNA, the CDR3 is TGCGCCAGCAGCTTGAGGACAGGGGCTGGGGAGCAGTACTTC.

The chain employs TRBV10-3 and TRBJ2-2; D is unresolved. The CDR3 is 14 amino acids. Germline-derived CDR1 and CDR2 are ENHRY and SYGVKD. V lost 4 bases and J lost 1, with 7 bases in between. The CDR3 region is CAISGLRNTGELFF. In nucleotides, the CDR3 is TGTGCCATCAGTGGCCTAAGGAACACCGGGGAGCTGTTTTTT.

The chain combines TRBV5-1 with TRBJ2-2; 11 nucleotides match TRBD1. CDR1 is SGHRS and CDR2 is YFSETQ in the germline V gene. This CDR3 has 15 amino acids. The V and J ends lost 4 bases and 4 bases, in that order; junction bases with no gene match: 3. The CDR3 sequence is CASSPGQGATGELFF. In DNA form, the CDR3 reads TGCGCCAGCAGCCCAGGACAGGGGGCCACCGGGGAGCTGTTTTTT.

The chain is built from TRBV27 and TRBJ1-4, with D perhaps TRBD1 (6 bases). Germline CDR1 reads MNHEY; CDR2 reads SMNVEV (reference sequence). This CDR3 region has 16 residues. V dropped 3 bases and J dropped 12 bases, with 23 bases sitting between them. CDR3 sequence: CASSLTREGVEGELFF. The CDR3 region has the DNA TGTGCCAGCAGTTTGACCAGGGAGGGGGTAGAAGGGGAACTGTTTTTT.

The genes are TRBV10-3 and TRBJ1-1, with 10 bases identical to TRBD1. The CDR3 runs 15 residues. Per the germline V gene, CDR1 is ENHRY and CDR2 is SYGVKD. V lost 6 bases and J lost 7; bases outside the gene matches: 11. CDR3 in DNA: TGTGCCATCAGGACAGGGGGCGCACCCGCCATTGAAGCTTTCTTT. Encoded protein: CAIRTGGAPAIEAFF.

The chain is built from TRBV4-2 and TRBJ2-1, with 14 bases lining up with TRBD2. CDR1 and CDR2 from the germline V gene are LGHNA and YNFKEQ. J gave up 9 bases and V 0 bases, and 10 bases lay outside the gene matches. The CDR3 has 18 residues. CDR3 sequence reads: CASSQDHRLAGGPGEQFF. In nucleotides, the CDR3 is TGTGCCAGCAGCCAAGATCACCGACTAGCGGGGGGGCCCGGTGAGCAGTTCTTC.

The chain has TRBV6-1 and TRBJ1-2; 10 nucleotides match TRBD1. J lost 6 bases, V lost 1 base, and 8 bases had no gene match. The CDR3 length is 16 residues. Germline V gene lookup returns CDR1 MNHNS and CDR2 SASEGT. CDR3 nucleotides: TGTGCCAGCAGTGAAGGCTCGGGACAGGGGCTTAATGGCTACACCTTC. This encodes CASSEGSGQGLNGYTF.